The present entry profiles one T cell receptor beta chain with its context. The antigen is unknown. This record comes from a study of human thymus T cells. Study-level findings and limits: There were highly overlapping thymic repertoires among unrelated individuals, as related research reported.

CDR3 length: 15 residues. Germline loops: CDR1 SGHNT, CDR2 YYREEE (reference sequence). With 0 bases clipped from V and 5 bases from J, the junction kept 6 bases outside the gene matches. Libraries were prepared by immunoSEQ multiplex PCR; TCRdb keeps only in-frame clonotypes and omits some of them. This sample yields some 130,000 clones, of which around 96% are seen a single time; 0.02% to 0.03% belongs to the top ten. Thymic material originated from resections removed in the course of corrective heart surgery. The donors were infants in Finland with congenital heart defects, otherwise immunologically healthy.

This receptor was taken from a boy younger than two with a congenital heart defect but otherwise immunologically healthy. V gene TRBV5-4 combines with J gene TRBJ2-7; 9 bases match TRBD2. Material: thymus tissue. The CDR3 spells CASSLGAGGPNEQYF. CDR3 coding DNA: TGTGCCAGCAGCTTGGGAGCGGGGGGCCCCAACGAGCAGTACTTC.